The rows below give T cell receptor beta chains drawn from one sample of a study of T cell changes during pregnancy in multiple sclerosis. The method was immunoSEQ multiplex PCR; TCRdb's version includes in-frame clones alone and lacks a portion of them. This table holds tens of thousands of clones, roughly 91% found once. The sample consisted of CD4+ T cells from peripheral blood mononuclear cells, taken in the first trimester of pregnancy. Every receptor here comes from a female donor with multiple sclerosis, enrolled in a pregnancy study. Each CDR3 is given with its conserved first and last residue. D genes are given only for firm matches. Size is stated for part of the rows, as once, few or many counts, or as a class when the clone is expanded.

J gene,V gene,D gene,clone size,CDR3 DNA,CDR3 protein
TRBJ1-2,TRBV4-2,TRBD1,.,TGTGCCAGCAGCCAAGATCCAGGACAGGGAGAGAACTATGGCTACACCTTC,CASSQDPGQGENYGYTF
TRBJ2-1,TRBV2,TRBD1,.,TGTGCCAGCAGTGAGGACAGGGGGCATGCTGGCCATGAGCAGTTCTTC,CASSEDRGHAGHEQFF
TRBJ2-3,TRBV18,.,.,TGTGCCAGCTCACCAGTCGGGGTAGCCACAGATACGCAGTATTTT,CASSPVGVATDTQYF
TRBJ2-4,TRBV28,.,few,TGTGCCAGCAGTTTAAGAACAGGGTGGGAAAACATTCAGTACTTC,CASSLRTGWENIQYF
TRBJ1-2,TRBV27,TRBD1,.,TGTGCCAGCAGTTATACACCGGGACAGGGGACTGGCTACACCTTC,CASSYTPGQGTGYTF
TRBJ2-7,TRBV27,TRBD2,.,TGTGCCAGCAGTTTAGGCGGGAGGCATGCAAGGGAGCAGTACTTC,CASSLGGRHAREQYF
TRBJ1-5,TRBV30,.,once,TGTGCCTGGAGTGAGGACAGACTTAATCAGCCCCAGCATTTT,CAWSEDRLNQPQHF
TRBJ2-7,TRBV2,.,.,TGTGCCAGCAGCCAGGGGCTCATCTCCTACGAGCAGTACTTC,CASSQGLISYEQYF
TRBJ2-1,TRBV14,TRBD2,.,TGTGCCAGCAGCCGACTAGCCAGCAATGAGCAGTTCTTC,CASSRLASNEQFF
TRBJ2-1,TRBV7-2,TRBD2,.,TGTGCCAGCAGATCAACTAGCGGGAGCACGAGTGAGCAGTTCTTC,CASRSTSGSTSEQFF
TRBJ2-1,TRBV7-3,TRBD2,.,TGTGCCAGCAGCTCCGCCGGGACTAGCGGACACAATGAGCAGTTCTTC,CASSSAGTSGHNEQFF